These 8 T cell receptor beta chains came from one sample sequenced in a study of blood T cell repertoires in COVID-19. The method was immunoSEQ multiplex PCR; TCRdb's version includes in-frame clones alone and lacks a portion of them. The sample yields some 180,000 clones, 70% to 90% seen once. Sequences were obtained from peripheral blood. Source of these receptors: a middle-aged man who had recovered from COVID-19.

This rearrangement joins TRBV7-9 to TRBJ1-5, with 9 bases that match TRBD1. This CDR3 has 14 amino acids. Germline CDR1 and CDR2: SEHNR and FQNEAQ (reference sequence). The ends lost 5 bases at V and 5 bases at J; junction bases unmatched: 4. As DNA, the CDR3 is TGTGCCAGCAGCCGGGACAGGGTGGATCAGCCCCAGCATTTT. This codes for CASSRDRVDQPQHF.

This clone came up once. The chain uses TRBV5-8 and TRBJ2-1, with TRBD1 as a possible D gene (7 bases). V was clipped by 2 bases and J by 5 bases, with 14 bases between them. This CDR3 region has 15 residues. Germline CDR1 SGHTS, CDR2 YDEGEE. The CDR3 DNA reads TGTGCCAGCAGCTTCCGACAGGGCGGGAACAATGAGCAGTTCTTC. As protein: CASSFRQGGNNEQFF.

The chain uses TRBV9 and TRBJ2-1, with 10 bases aligning to TRBD2. With 1 base clipped from V and 6 bases from J, the junction kept 4 bases outside the gene matches. The CDR3 runs to 15 residues. Germline V CDR1 and CDR2: SGDLS, YYNGEE. The CDR3 sequence: CASSVSGGAPNEQFF. In DNA, the CDR3 is TGTGCCAGCAGCGTAAGCGGGGGGGCCCCCAATGAGCAGTTCTTC.

This chain connects TRBV18 to TRBJ2-2; maybe TRBD1 (6 bases). V lost 1 base and J lost 3, with 9 bases in between. The length of the CDR3 is 15 residues. Germline V gene lookup returns CDR1 KGHSH and CDR2 LQKENI. The CDR3 coding sequence is TGTGCCAGCTCACCACTTCCAGGGGACACCGGGGAGCTGTTTTTT. Protein sequence: CASSPLPGDTGELFF.

The sample holds a few counts of this clone. DNA for the CDR3: TGCGCCAGCAGCTTCTTAGCGGGAGGGCCTAGTGGCACCGGGGAGCTGTTTTTT. This codes for CASSFLAGGPSGTGELFF. The chain combines TRBV5-1 with TRBJ2-2; 11 bases fit TRBD2. The V gene end was trimmed by 2 bases and the J gene end by 4 bases; junction bases not matched to a gene: 10. Germline values: CDR1 SGHRS, CDR2 YFSETQ. This CDR3 has 18 residues.

The chain joins TRBV27 to TRBJ2-6, with 12 bases that match TRBD2. Germline trimming cut 5 bases from V and 0 bases from J; bases unmatched to any gene: 11. Germline CDR1 is MNHEY and CDR2 is SMNVEV (reference sequence). This CDR3 region has 20 residues. CDR3 in amino acids: CASSPDPGLAGFSGANVLTF. CDR3 nucleotides: TGTGCCAGCAGTCCCGATCCTGGACTAGCGGGGTTCTCTGGGGCCAACGTCCTGACTTTC.

The rearrangement joins TRBV4-2 to TRBJ1-3; D is unresolved. The CDR3 extends over 14 amino acids. V lost 0 bases and J lost 0, with 3 bases in between. CDR1 and CDR2 (germline): LGHNA, YNFKEQ. The CDR3 bases are TGTGCCAGCAGCCAAGACCTCTCTGGAAACACCATATATTTT. It translates to CASSQDLSGNTIYF.

V gene TRBV9 combines with J gene TRBJ2-7; D unresolved. This CDR3 spans 14 amino acids. Per the germline V gene, CDR1 is SGDLS and CDR2 is YYNGEE. Trimming removed 0 bases at V and 1 base at J, with 8 bases between. The CDR3 region is CASSVEPISYEQYF. The CDR3 DNA sequence: TGTGCCAGCAGCGTAGAACCTATATCCTACGAGCAGTACTTC.